These 18 T cell receptor beta chains were sequenced from one sample in a study of cytomegalovirus exposure and HLA in healthy donors. Amplification used 60 Vbeta primers and 13 Jbeta primers. Profiling relied on immunoSEQ multiplex PCR, and the TCRdb table lists in-frame clones only, not all of them. Its table records 60,000 to 70,000 clones. Material for sequencing was PBMCs. The receptors come from a man aged 30 to 39 in good health and CMV-seropositive.

The chain joins TRBV2 to TRBJ1-1; maybe TRBD1 (6 bases). The CDR3 length is 11 residues. CDR1 and CDR2 (germline): SNHLY, FYNNEI. The ends were cut back, 7 bases at V and 8 bases at J, with 11 bases in the middle. The CDR3: CASTLDREAFF. CDR3 bases: TGTGCCAGCACCCTCGACAGGGAAGCTTTCTTT. Looking up the rest from reference TRBV2 and TRBJ1-1 gives the full variable domain: EPEVTQTPSHQVTQMGQEVILRCVPISNHLYFYWYRQILGQKVEFLVSFYNNEISEKSEIFDDQFSVERPDGSNFTLKIRSTKLEDSAMYFCASTLDREAFFGQGTRLTVV.

This chain links TRBV18 with TRBJ1-4, with D unresolved. V lost 5 bases and J lost 2, with 3 bases in between. The length of the CDR3 is 12 residues. CDR1 KGHSH and CDR2 LQKENI come from the germline V gene. In DNA form, the CDR3 reads TGTGCCAGCTCAACTACTAATGAAAAACTGTTTTTT. This translates into CASSTTNEKLFF.

As to this clone: Distinct nucleotide sequences in the sample also encode this CDR3. The gene calls are TRBV19 and TRBJ2-1; 7 bases agree with TRBD1. The CDR3 has 15 amino acids. The germline CDR1 and CDR2 sequences are LNHDA and SQIVND (reference sequence). Trimming at V came to 4 bases and at J to 4 bases, leaving 7 bases not matched to a gene. CDR3 sequence: CASSTEGQVYNEQFF. Here the CDR3 DNA reads TGTGCCAGTAGTACCGAAGGACAGGTTTACAATGAGCAGTTCTTC.

This chain joins TRBV7-9 and TRBJ2-3; D is unresolved. The CDR3 sequence is 13 residues long. Deletions cut 5 bases from V and 3 bases from J, with 9 bases between. Per the germline V gene, CDR1 is SEHNR and CDR2 is FQNEAQ (reference sequence). CDR3 bases: TGTGCCAGCAGCCCCCGCCTAACAGATACGCAGTATTTT. Its translation: CASSPRLTDTQYF.

V usage is TRBV2 and J usage is TRBJ1-2; no firm D call. The CDR3 extends over 11 amino acids. Per the germline V gene, CDR1 is SNHLY and CDR2 is FYNNEI. V was shortened by 6 bases and J by 3 bases, with 5 bases between the two germline ends. The CDR3 DNA reads as TGTGCCAGCAGCCTCGACTATGGCTACACCTTC. Translating it yields CASSLDYGYTF.

As DNA, the CDR3 is TGTGCCAGCAGCTTAGTCTCTAGCGGGGCCACAGATACGCAGTATTTT. Translation gives CASSLVSSGATDTQYF. The genes are TRBV7-2 and TRBJ2-3; 9 nucleotides align to TRBD2. V lost 1 base to trimming and J lost 2 bases; unmatched junction nucleotides: 4. The CDR3 consists of 16 residues. CDR1 is SGHTA, CDR2 FQGNSA, per germline.

This sequence joins TRBV7-9 and TRBJ1-2; 8 nucleotides agree with TRBD1. CDR1 and CDR2 (germline): SEHNR, FQNEAQ (reference sequence). The CDR3 is 13 residues long. V lost 7 bases to trimming and J lost 5 bases; unmatched junction nucleotides: 6. The CDR3 is CASTFDRGYGYTF. In DNA form, the CDR3 reads TGTGCCAGCACCTTCGACAGGGGATATGGCTACACCTTC.

The genes are TRBV4-1 and TRBJ2-2; D might be TRBD2 (5 bases). Germline V gives CDR1 MGHRA, CDR2 YSYEKL. The CDR3 consists of 16 residues. The ends were cut back, 0 bases at V and 3 bases at J, with 11 bases in the middle. As DNA, the CDR3 is TGCGCCAGCAGCCAAGATCGAGGGAGTTACACCGGGGAGCTGTTTTTT. It encodes CASSQDRGSYTGELFF.

The chain combines TRBV9 with TRBJ2-1; 10 bases align to TRBD2. V lost 0 bases to trimming and J lost 6 bases; unmatched junction nucleotides: 9. Germline V lookup: CDR1 SGDLS, CDR2 YYNGEE. This CDR3 is built from 17 residues. The CDR3 sequence is CASSVVLAGDAFNEQFF. For the CDR3, the DNA is TGTGCCAGCAGCGTAGTCCTAGCGGGAGATGCCTTCAATGAGCAGTTCTTC.

The V and J genes are TRBV19 and TRBJ2-1, with TRBD2 matching 14 bases. Germline V lookup: CDR1 LNHDA, CDR2 SQIVND (reference sequence). The CDR3 has 16 residues. V gave up 3 bases and J gave up 8 bases; unmatched junction bases: 6. The CDR3: CASSIPGLAGDHEQFF. Written as DNA, the CDR3 is TGTGCCAGTAGTATCCCGGGACTAGCGGGGGATCATGAGCAGTTCTTC.

The gene calls are TRBV7-3 and TRBJ2-7; 9 bases line up with TRBD2. J gave up 2 bases and V 5 bases, and 7 bases lay outside the gene matches. Looked up from germline, CDR1 is SGHTA and CDR2 is FQGTGA. The CDR3 is 15 residues long. CDR3 sequence (DNA): TGTGCCAGCAGCCCAGGACTAGCGACAGCCTACGAGCAGTACTTC. This encodes CASSPGLATAYEQYF.

The rearrangement uses TRBV7-9 and TRBJ1-1; TRBD1 matches 7 bases. The CDR3 loop spans 14 amino acids. The germline gives CDR1 SEHNR, CDR2 FQNEAQ (reference sequence). V trimming: 5 bases; J trimming: 3 bases; junction bases outside the gene matches: 6. CDR3 residues: CASSPRTGDTEAFF. CDR3 DNA sequence: TGTGCCAGCAGCCCTCGGACAGGAGACACTGAAGCTTTCTTT.

The rearrangement uses TRBV9 and TRBJ2-1; 13 positions match TRBD2. This CDR3 spans 16 amino acids. The J segment lost 5 bases and the V segment lost 4 bases, leaving 6 bases of the junction unmatched. CDR1 and CDR2 from the germline V gene are SGDLS and YYNGEE. The CDR3 region has the DNA TGTGCCAGCAGCCTGACTAGCGGGGGGTCCGACAATGAGCAGTTCTTC. Encoded protein: CASSLTSGGSDNEQFF.

The chain recombines TRBV5-5 with TRBJ1-2; TRBD1 agrees at 8 bases. The V gene end was trimmed by 1 base and the J gene end by 4 bases; junction bases not matched to a gene: 3. The CDR3 has 14 amino acids. Germline loops: CDR1 SGHKS, CDR2 YYEKEE (reference sequence). CDR3 loop: CASSLLDRGYGYTF. The CDR3 DNA follows: TGTGCCAGCAGCTTGCTCGACAGGGGCTATGGCTACACCTTC.

This rearrangement joins TRBV5-4 to TRBJ1-5; no clear D. V lost 3 bases and J 2 bases, leaving 3 bases between the germline ends. The CDR3 spans 12 residues. From germline, CDR1 is SGHNT and CDR2 YYREEE (reference sequence). Here the CDR3 DNA reads TGTGCCAGCAGCTCCGGCAATCAGCCCCAGCATTTT. Amino acids: CASSSGNQPQHF.

V gene TRBV10-3 combines with J gene TRBJ2-7; 7 nucleotides match TRBD2. This CDR3 contains 14 residues. Germline CDR1 and CDR2: ENHRY and SYGVKD. The J segment lost 3 bases and the V segment lost 5 bases, leaving 7 bases of the junction unmatched. CDR3: CAISLGGELYEQYF. In DNA form, the CDR3 reads TGTGCCATCAGTCTTGGGGGGGAACTCTACGAGCAGTACTTC.

The V gene is TRBV4-2, the J gene TRBJ1-3; no firm D call. Germline-derived CDR1 and CDR2 are LGHNA and YNFKEQ. The CDR3 has 16 amino acids. V gave up 0 bases and J gave up 2 bases, with 11 bases separating them. CDR3 sequence reads: CASSQDRGITGNTIYF. The CDR3 nucleotides read TGTGCCAGCAGCCAAGATCGGGGAATAACTGGAAACACCATATATTTT.

The gene calls are TRBV6-1 and TRBJ1-5; D is uncertain. V was trimmed by 0 bases and J by 7 bases, leaving 16 bases between them. CDR3 length equals 16 residues. CDR1 is MNHNS and CDR2 is SASEGT in the germline V gene. The CDR3 spells CASSEARQVVRQPQHF. In DNA form, the CDR3 reads TGTGCCAGCAGTGAAGCTAGGCAGGTAGTTCGCCAGCCCCAGCATTTT.